This T cell receptor beta chain was sequenced during a study of shared T cell receptors in the human thymus. Libraries were prepared by immunoSEQ multiplex PCR; TCRdb keeps only in-frame clonotypes and omits some of them. Of about 610,000 clones listed, over 75% are singletons. Germline CDR1 is MNHNS and CDR2 is SASEGT. The germline V and J ends were trimmed by 3 bases and 2 bases, with 8 bases remaining between them. This CDR3 comprises 14 residues. The same data also went into a second study, on human thymus T cells.

The V and J genes are TRBV6-1 and TRBJ1-3; D gene unclear. What was sequenced was thymocytes. This receptor was obtained from a boy younger than two with a congenital heart defect. The CDR3 DNA reads as TGTGCCAGCAGTGATCAGGTTACTGGAAACACCATATATTTT. Translating gives CASSDQVTGNTIYF.